The clone carrying this T cell receptor (beta chain) has more than one count but fewer than ten. Antigen specificity is unknown. Newly diagnosed hyperthyroidism, duration under 2 months, in patients aged 18 to 65. RNA transcripts gave rise to amplified TCR beta CDR3 regions. HTBI primers were the set used in a first-round RT-PCR of the TCR CDR3. TCRdb called the multiplex PCR reads again in MiXCR, with one record for every CDR3 protein. The sample includes hundreds of thousands of distinct CDR3 sequences, roughly 40% seen only once; the top ten take around 9.3%. This CDR3 comprises 16 residues. V was pared by 3 bases and J by 7 bases, with 11 bases of the junction left unmatched. Germline V gene lookup returns CDR1 SGHTS and CDR2 YDEGEE. The sample is drawn from a study of T cells in Graves' hyperthyroidism and ophthalmopathy. Broader study findings: Most thyroid-expanded clonotypes above 0.001 were also found in blood.

The sequence was obtained from a man between 18 and 35 years old with Graves' hyperthyroidism. The specimen sequenced was blood. The chain carries TRBV5-8 and TRBJ1-5, with 9 bases aligning to TRBD1. The CDR3 spells CASSSSKGQGVQPQHF. The CDR3 nucleotides read TGTGCCAGCAGCTCCTCGAAGGGACAGGGAGTGCAGCCCCAGCATTTT.